The present T cell receptor beta chain was sequenced within a study of T cell repertoires in cytomegalovirus infection. Background on the study: TCR beta signatures that were public indicated CMV infection and matching HLA type.

CDR1 and CDR2 (germline): SGDLS, YYNGEE. The CDR3 loop spans 14 amino acids. V gave up 3 bases and J gave up 9 bases; unmatched junction bases: 6. Turning to this clonotype: The antigen remains unidentified.

TCRdb re-called the reads through MiXCR, storing one row per CDR3 protein. The table includes roughly 230,000 distinct CDR3 sequences, roughly 6.5% detected once. Whole-study results and caveats: It was HLA-C-restricted CMV-specific TCR beta clonotypes that dominated the response ex vivo.

The sample comprised PBMCs. The chain carries TRBV9 and TRBJ2-1, with 10 bases that match TRBD2. The origin of this receptor is a human donor in good health (CMV status not recorded). Some clones in this sample may be carry-over from other donors' samples. CDR3 nucleotides: TGTGCCAGCAGCGCTTTAGCGGGGGGAAGTGAGCAGTTCTTC. Protein sequence: CASSALAGGSEQFF.